This T cell receptor beta chain was identified in a study of blood T cell repertoires in COVID-19. Turning to the study itself: Sample material is recorded as cDNA or gDNA derived from T cells, B-cell-depleted T cells, or PBMCs.

Using immunoSEQ multiplex PCR, the repertoire was profiled, and TCRdb retains in-frame clones only, with some absent. The table has 200,000 to 300,000 clones, around four fifths seen once. Trimming took 5 bases from V and 1 from J; bases not matched to a gene: 5. Per germline, CDR1 MGHRA and CDR2 YSYEKL. CDR3 length: 16 residues. The source material was peripheral blood. The TCR comes from a woman aged 60-75 years with active or convalescent COVID-19. The rearrangement uses TRBV4-1 and TRBJ2-2; the match to TRBD1 covers 9 bases. CDR3 sequence: CASSFSGQGNTGELFF. CDR3 DNA: TGCGCCAGCAGCTTCTCGGGACAGGGGAACACCGGGGAGCTGTTTTTT.